Listed below are T cell receptor beta chains from one sample, sequenced in a study of human T cells and chemical hapten exposure. TCRdb processed the RACE reads anew with MiXCR; each CDR3 protein has one entry. The repertoire consists of a few hundred thousand distinct CDR3 sequences, with about 6% occurring once and the leading ten covering less than 6.5%. The sequences come from whole blood, collected in connection with sensitization to the hapten diphenylcyclopropenone (DPC). These receptors came from a woman aged 18-30 years with alopecia areata. Some clones in this sample may be carry-over from other donors' samples. Each CDR3 is given with its conserved first and last residue. A D gene is named only where the DNA matches it firmly. A row's size may be missing; if present it is once, few, many or a size class.

D gene	clone size	V gene	J gene	CDR3 DNA	CDR3 protein
TRBD2	.	TRBV12-3/TRBV12-4	TRBJ2-1	TGTGCCAGCAGTTTTTATACTAGCGGGGGAGATGAGCAGTTCTTC	CASSFYTSGGDEQFF
TRBD1	many	TRBV6-5	TRBJ2-3	TGTGCCAGCAGGGAAGGGGGCTATGGCACAGATACGCAGTATTTT	CASREGGYGTDTQYF
.	once	TRBV9	TRBJ2-3	TGTGCCAGCAGCGTAACTGCAGATACGCAGTATTTT	CASSVTADTQYF
TRBD1	many	TRBV20-1	TRBJ1-2	TGCAGTGCTATGAACGCTCCGGGACAGGGAATACATGGCTACACCTTC	CSAMNAPGQGIHGYTF
TRBD1	many	TRBV6-6	TRBJ1-5	TGTGCCAGCAGTTACAAGGGGGCGAGGGGTAGCAATCAGCCCCAGCATTTT	CASSYKGARGSNQPQHF
.	.	TRBV6-2/TRBV6-3	TRBJ1-6	TGTGCCAGCAGAAAGCCGAACACCTATAATTCACCCCTCCACTTT	CASRKPNTYNSPLHF
.	many	TRBV18	TRBJ1-1	TGTGCCAGCTCACCGTTTGACGGGGATGAAGCTTTCTTT	CASSPFDGDEAFF
.	few	TRBV11-2	TRBJ1-1	TGTGCCAGCAGCTTCTTACCGATGAAGGGCCAGGACACTGAAGCTTTCTTT	CASSFLPMKGQDTEAFF
.	.	TRBV7-9	TRBJ1-3	TGTGCCAGCAGCCAAACAGGGCTCGGGTCTGGAAACACCATATATTTT	CASSQTGLGSGNTIYF
TRBD2	few	TRBV4-2	TRBJ2-3	TGTGCCAGCAGCCAGAGCGGGGGGGCCCAAGATACGCAGTATTTT	CASSQSGGAQDTQYF
.	many	TRBV3-1	TRBJ2-5	TGTGCCAGCAGTCTCAGGACGGGTGAGACCCAGTACTTC	CASSLRTGETQYF
.	.	TRBV6-1	TRBJ2-3	TGTGCCAGCGGAAATTGGAGCACAGATACGCAGTATTTT	CASGNWSTDTQYF
TRBD2	many	TRBV11-3	TRBJ2-5	TGTGCCAGCAGCCTTACTAGCGGGGGCTTCCAAGAGACCCAGTACTTC	CASSLTSGGFQETQYF
.	.	TRBV20-1	TRBJ1-1	TGCAGTGCCACTAGGAACACTGAAGCTTTCTTT	CSATRNTEAFF
TRBD1	many	TRBV15	TRBJ1-6	TGTGCCACCAGCCGGGACAGGGCTTCACCCCTCCACTTT	CATSRDRASPLHF
.	.	TRBV14	TRBJ1-6	TGTGCCAGCAGCCAAGATCGCGAGAATTCACCCCTCCACTTT	CASSQDRENSPLHF
.	many	TRBV5-1	TRBJ1-2	TGCGCCAGCAGCCTACAGTCAGGGCTTAACTATGGCTACACCTTC	CASSLQSGLNYGYTF
.	few	TRBV7-9	TRBJ1-6	TGTGCCAGCAGCTTATTTGGGGGGGGTAATTCACCCCTCCACTTT	CASSLFGGGNSPLHF
.	few	TRBV11-2	TRBJ1-3	TGTGCCAGCAGCTTAGTGATCGGAATCTCTGGAAACACCATATATTTT	CASSLVIGISGNTIYF
.	many	TRBV12-3/TRBV12-4	TRBJ1-1	TGTGCCAGCAGCGCCAACTCTGGACAGCCGAACACTGAAGCTTTCTTT	CASSANSGQPNTEAFF
.	few	TRBV12-3/TRBV12-4	TRBJ1-1	TGTGCCAGCAGTTTCTTATCTCCGAACACTGAAGCTTTCTTT	CASSFLSPNTEAFF
.	many	TRBV12-5	TRBJ2-1	TGTGCTAGTGGTTTGGCCTCAGGGTTAAATGAGCAGTTCTTC	CASGLASGLNEQFF
.	few	TRBV7-2	TRBJ1-2	TGTGCCAGCAGCTTAAGACGCGGGGGGAGACAGGCTCAGGGCTACACCTTC	CASSLRRGGRQAQGYTF
.	many	TRBV7-9	TRBJ1-4	TGTGCCAGCAGCTTAGCGGTCAGCGAAGTTAATGAAAAACTGTTTTTT	CASSLAVSEVNEKLFF
TRBD1	few	TRBV7-2	TRBJ2-5	TGTGCCAGCAGCTTGATGGACAGGGGACGGGGAGAGACCCAGTACTTC	CASSLMDRGRGETQYF
.	few	TRBV6-2/TRBV6-3	TRBJ2-3	TGTGCCAGCAGAAGTGAGGGCCCTACGCAGTATTTT	CASRSEGPTQYF
.	few	TRBV6-5	TRBJ2-7	TGTGCCAGTGGGGTCGGGCGCTACGAGCAGTACTTC	CASGVGRYEQYF
TRBD2	many	TRBV27	TRBJ2-1	TGTGCCAGCAGTTCTAGCGGGGGGGCCGATGAGCAGTTCTTC	CASSSSGGADEQFF
.	few	TRBV18	TRBJ2-5	TGTGCCAGCTCACCACGCACACAAGAGACCCAGTACTTC	CASSPRTQETQYF
.	.	TRBV7-8	TRBJ1-1	TGTGCCAGCAGCTTGGCGATCACTCCTCGACCCCAAGCTTTCTTT	CASSLAITPRPQAFF
.	.	TRBV5-6	TRBJ1-2	TGTGCCAGCAGCACACAACAGGGTGCTGCCTATGGCTACACCTTC	CASSTQQGAAYGYTF
TRBD1	many	TRBV7-2	TRBJ1-5	TGTGCCAGCAGCTCCACAGGACAGGGCCTAGGGCCCCAGCATTTT	CASSSTGQGLGPQHF
TRBD2	few	TRBV24-1	TRBJ2-2	TGTGCCACCAGTGGGACTAGCGGGGGGACCAACACCGGGGAGCTGTTTTTT	CATSGTSGGTNTGELFF
TRBD1	few	TRBV29-1	TRBJ2-1	TGCAGCGTGAGGGGACAGGGGCTGACATACAATGAGCAGTTCTTC	CSVRGQGLTYNEQFF
.	.	TRBV6-2/TRBV6-3	TRBJ1-2	TGTGCCAGCAACTTTCGGGAGCTGTATGGCTACACCTTC	CASNFRELYGYTF
.	many	TRBV4-2	TRBJ1-1	TGTGCCAGCAGCCAATACCAGGAGGCGAACACTGAAGCTTTCTTT	CASSQYQEANTEAFF
.	few	TRBV19	TRBJ1-2	TGTGCCACCCTTCGACGAGGGGACTCTAACTATGGCTACACCTTC	CATLRRGDSNYGYTF
.	many	TRBV20-1	TRBJ1-5	TGCAGTGCTAGGGCGGGGGGGTCCGGTAATCAGCCCCAGCATTTT	CSARAGGSGNQPQHF
.	.	TRBV2	TRBJ1-1	TGTGCCAGCAGTGTACCCACCGGGACCGCTGAAGCTTTCTTT	CASSVPTGTAEAFF
.	few	TRBV6-5	TRBJ2-7	TGTGCCAGCAGTTACGGGGCGGCCTACGAGCAGTACTTC	CASSYGAAYEQYF
TRBD2	few	TRBV4-3	TRBJ2-2	TGCGCCAGCAGCCAAGATCTCGACCGGGGGGGCCGAACCGGGGAGCTGTTTTTT	CASSQDLDRGGRTGELFF
.	.	TRBV20-1	TRBJ1-1	TGCAGTGCTAGAGATCAGGCGAACACTGAAGCTTTCTTT	CSARDQANTEAFF
TRBD2	many	TRBV6-1	TRBJ2-3	TGTGCCAGCAGTGGCGGACTAGCTACAGATACGCAGTATTTT	CASSGGLATDTQYF
.	.	TRBV29-1	TRBJ1-2	TGCAGCGTTGAAGATGGAGAAGCGTATGGCTACACCTTC	CSVEDGEAYGYTF
.	many	TRBV27	TRBJ1-1	TGTGCCAGCAGTTCAACCCCTTCGAACCGGGACGAAGCTTTCTTT	CASSSTPSNRDEAFF
.	many	TRBV28	TRBJ2-7	TGTGCCAGCAGTCCGCCCAACAGGGCCCACGAGCAGTACTTC	CASSPPNRAHEQYF
TRBD2	few	TRBV28	TRBJ2-3	TGTGCCAGCAAGGTGGCGCGCACTAGCGGGGCCACAGATACGCAGTATTTT	CASKVARTSGATDTQYF
.	many	TRBV12-3/TRBV12-4	TRBJ2-2	TGTGCCAGCAGCACGGACAGAGACACCGGGGAGCTGTTTTTT	CASSTDRDTGELFF
.	many	TRBV6-5	TRBJ1-1	TGTGCCAGCAGCACGCTCGAGGGGAGATTAACTGAAGCTTTCTTT	CASSTLEGRLTEAFF
.	.	TRBV9	TRBJ2-3	TGTGCCAGCAGCGTAGCTGGCGGGGCGTCTGATACGCAGTATTTT	CASSVAGGASDTQYF
.	.	TRBV7-2	TRBJ1-4	TGTGCCAGCAGCTATAGTATCCTTGAGGATGAAAAACTGTTTTTT	CASSYSILEDEKLFF
TRBD2	many	TRBV4-1	TRBJ2-3	TGCGCCAGCAATGAAGCGGGGGCCACAGATACGCAGTATTTT	CASNEAGATDTQYF
.	few	TRBV18	TRBJ2-7	TGTGCCAGCTCACCACCAGCTGGGGCCCGCTACGAGCAGTACTTC	CASSPPAGARYEQYF